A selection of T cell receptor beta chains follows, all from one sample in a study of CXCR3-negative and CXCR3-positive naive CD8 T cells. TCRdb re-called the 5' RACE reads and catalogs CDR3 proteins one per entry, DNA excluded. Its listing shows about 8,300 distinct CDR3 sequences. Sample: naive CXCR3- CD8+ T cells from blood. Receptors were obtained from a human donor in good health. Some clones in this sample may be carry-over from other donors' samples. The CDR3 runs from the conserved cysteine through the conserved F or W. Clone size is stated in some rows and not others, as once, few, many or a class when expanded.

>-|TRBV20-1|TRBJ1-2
CSARLGQANYGYTF
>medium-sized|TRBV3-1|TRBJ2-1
CASSQGGDAYNEQFF
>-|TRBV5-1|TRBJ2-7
CASSLGGFYEQYF
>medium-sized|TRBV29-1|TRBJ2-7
CSVEDGQGSYEQYF
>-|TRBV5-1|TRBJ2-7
CASSLQESYEQYF
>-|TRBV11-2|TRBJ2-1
CASPRAGSSYNEQFF
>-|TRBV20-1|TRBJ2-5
CSARDFTSGEQETQYF
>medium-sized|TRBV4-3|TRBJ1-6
CASSQESGISPLHF
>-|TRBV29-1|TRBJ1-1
CSVGGPTGTEAFF
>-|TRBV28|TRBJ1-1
CASSAPGTPAHTEAFF